This T cell receptor beta chain was identified in a study of T cell changes during pregnancy in multiple sclerosis. This clone was detected a few times. The repertoire was sequenced with immunoSEQ multiplex PCR; TCRdb's copy has only in-frame clones and lacks some. The sample has 45,000 to 65,000 clones; approximately 91% are singletons. V shed 0 bases and J 6 bases; nucleotides not matched to a gene: 9. Germline assignment: CDR1 SGDLS and CDR2 YYNGEE. CDR3 length equals 16 residues. This chain connects TRBV9 to TRBJ2-4; 7 bases agree with TRBD1. The sequence came from a female donor with multiple sclerosis, enrolled in a pregnancy study. Sequences were derived from CD4+ T cells from peripheral blood mononuclear cells, sampled in the third trimester of pregnancy. This CDR3 reads CASSVGPPGQRNIQYF. CDR3 sequence (DNA): TGTGCCAGCAGCGTAGGCCCGCCGGGACAGAGAAACATTCAGTACTTC.